The clone carrying this TCR beta chain appeared many times. As yet, its antigen is unknown. As for time point: newly diagnosed GD, antithyroid drugs for less than 3 months. PBMC-derived RNA was used for the TCR library. Germline V gives CDR1 MNHGY, CDR2 SVAAGI. Trimming shortened V by 3 bases and J by 7 bases, and 10 bases separated the two germline ends. There are 13 residues in the CDR3. This sample was taken from a study of regulatory T cells in long-lasting Graves disease. Study-wide points: Among the persistent patients, roughly 2,500 public clonotypes were shared, more than the approximately 970 shared among new patients.

Construction of TCR beta libraries relied on iRepertoire HTBI primers and on Arm-PCR targeting CDR3 regions. TCRdb independently ran MiXCR on the multiplex PCR reads; one entry per CDR3 protein. The profile shows 500,000 or so distinct CDR3 sequences, around 15% of them singletons. These data were likewise used in another study, on T cells in Graves' hyperthyroidism and ophthalmopathy. That source notes: Researchers defined stable Graves' hyperthyroidism as no ophthalmopathy progression within 18 months.

The material sequenced was peripheral blood mononuclear cells (PBMCs), taken at new diagnosis, from a patient treated with antithyroid drugs. The J gene is TRBJ1-5, the V gene TRBV6-9; D remains unclear. The TCR comes from a man aged 35 to 55 with Graves disease. This chain's CDR3 is CASSYFLSQPQHF. CDR3 coding DNA: TGTGCCAGCAGTTACTTTTTAAGCCAGCCCCAGCATTTT.